This T cell receptor beta chain appears in the sequencing data of a study of PD-1 blockade in mismatch repair-deficient tumors. Overall study results and limits: Tumor-resident clones, often absent from pretreatment blood, expanded after pembrolizumab and then contracted.

The CDR3 contains 15 residues. Germline V gene sequence: CDR1 SGHVS, CDR2 FNYEAQ. The ends were cut back, 1 base at V and 1 base at J, with 9 bases in the middle. Mismatch repair deficiency was confirmed in all patients, by PCR or immunohistochemistry. Three pembrolizumab responders had their TCRs sequenced. A remark on this clone: The antigen is undetermined.

Here immunoSEQ multiplex PCR was the method, and the copy in TCRdb shows in-frame clones only, minus some. Altogether about 60,000 clones are present, more than 70% being singletons, with the ten largest covering about 15%. The starting material was peripheral blood, obtained 52 weeks after starting pembrolizumab. The J gene is TRBJ2-3, the V gene TRBV7-6, with no clear D. The TCR was taken from an adult with mismatch repair-deficient cancer. CDR3 region: CASSLENSGTDTQYF. The CDR3 bases are TGTGCCAGCAGCTTAGAGAATTCAGGCACAGATACGCAGTATTTT.